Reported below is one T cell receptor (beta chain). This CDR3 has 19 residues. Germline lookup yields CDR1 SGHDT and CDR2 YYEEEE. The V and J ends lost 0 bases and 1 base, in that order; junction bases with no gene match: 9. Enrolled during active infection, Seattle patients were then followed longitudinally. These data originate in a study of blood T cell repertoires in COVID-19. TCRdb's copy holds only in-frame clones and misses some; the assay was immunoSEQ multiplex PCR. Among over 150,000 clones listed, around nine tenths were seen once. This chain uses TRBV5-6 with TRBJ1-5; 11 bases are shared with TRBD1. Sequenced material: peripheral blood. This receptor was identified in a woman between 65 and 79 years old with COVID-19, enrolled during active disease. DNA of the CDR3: TGTGCCAGCAGCTTGGCAAGGGACAGGGGGTGGAAGAGCAATCAGCCCCAGCATTTT. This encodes CASSLARDRGWKSNQPQHF.